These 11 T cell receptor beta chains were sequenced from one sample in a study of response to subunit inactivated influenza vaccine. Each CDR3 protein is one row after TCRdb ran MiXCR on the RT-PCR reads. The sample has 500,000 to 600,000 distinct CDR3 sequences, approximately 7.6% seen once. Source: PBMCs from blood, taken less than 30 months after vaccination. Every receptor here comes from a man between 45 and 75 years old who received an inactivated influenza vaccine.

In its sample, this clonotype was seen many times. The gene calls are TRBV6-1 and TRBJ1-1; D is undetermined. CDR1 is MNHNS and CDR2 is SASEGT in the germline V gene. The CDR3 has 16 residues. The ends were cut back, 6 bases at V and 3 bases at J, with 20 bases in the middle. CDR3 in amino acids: CASSSSGYSRDTEAFF. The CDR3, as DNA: TGTGCCAGCAGCTCAAGTGGGTACAGTCGGGACACTGAAGCTTTCTTT.

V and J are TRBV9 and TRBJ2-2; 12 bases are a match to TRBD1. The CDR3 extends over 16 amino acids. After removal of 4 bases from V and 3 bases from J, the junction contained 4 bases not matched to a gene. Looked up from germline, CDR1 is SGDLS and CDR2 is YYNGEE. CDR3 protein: CASSPGQGAHTGELFF. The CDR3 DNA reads TGTGCCAGCAGCCCGGGACAGGGGGCGCACACCGGGGAGCTGTTTTTT.

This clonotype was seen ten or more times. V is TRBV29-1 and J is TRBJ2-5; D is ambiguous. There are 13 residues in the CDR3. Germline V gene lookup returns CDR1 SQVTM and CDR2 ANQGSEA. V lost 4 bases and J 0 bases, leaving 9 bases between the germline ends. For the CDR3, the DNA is TGCAGCGTTGTGCCGGTCTACCAAGAGACCCAGTACTTC. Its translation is CSVVPVYQETQYF.

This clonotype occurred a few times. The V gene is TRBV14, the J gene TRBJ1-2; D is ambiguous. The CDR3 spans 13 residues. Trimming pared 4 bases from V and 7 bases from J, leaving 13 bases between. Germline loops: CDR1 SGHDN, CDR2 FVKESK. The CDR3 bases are TGTGCCAGCAGCCTAAGTGCCTATTTTGGCTACACCTTC. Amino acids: CASSLSAYFGYTF.

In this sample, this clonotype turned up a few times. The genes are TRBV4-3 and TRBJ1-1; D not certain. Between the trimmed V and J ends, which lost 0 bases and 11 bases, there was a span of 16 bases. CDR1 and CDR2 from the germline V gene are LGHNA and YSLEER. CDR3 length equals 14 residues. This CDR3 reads CASSQDYRPDAAFF. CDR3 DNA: TGCGCCAGCAGCCAAGACTATCGTCCAGATGCGGCTTTCTTT.

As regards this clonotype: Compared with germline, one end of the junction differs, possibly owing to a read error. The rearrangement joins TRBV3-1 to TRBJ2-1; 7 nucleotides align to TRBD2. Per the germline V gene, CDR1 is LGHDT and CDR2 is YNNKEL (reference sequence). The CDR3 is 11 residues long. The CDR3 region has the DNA TGTGCCAGCAGCCAAGGGACTAGGGCGGTCTTC. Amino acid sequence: CASSQGTRAVF.

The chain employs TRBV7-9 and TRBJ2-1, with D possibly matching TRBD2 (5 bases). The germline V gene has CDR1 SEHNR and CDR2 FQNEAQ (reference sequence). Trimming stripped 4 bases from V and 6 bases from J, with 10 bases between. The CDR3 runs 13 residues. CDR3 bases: TGTGCCAGCAGCTCGGACGGGGTCAATGAGCAGTTCTTC. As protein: CASSSDGVNEQFF. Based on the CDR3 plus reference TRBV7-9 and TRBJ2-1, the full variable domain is DTGVSQNPRHKITKRGQNVTFRCDPISEHNRLYWYRQTLGQGPEFLTYFQNEAQLEKSRLLSDRFSAERPKGSFSTLEIQRTEQGDSAMYLCASSSDGVNEQFFGPGTRLTVL.

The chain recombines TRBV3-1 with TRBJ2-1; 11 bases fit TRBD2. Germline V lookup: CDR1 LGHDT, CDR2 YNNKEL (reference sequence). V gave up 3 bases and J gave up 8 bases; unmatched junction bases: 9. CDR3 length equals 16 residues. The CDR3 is CASSQSSGRASYEQFF. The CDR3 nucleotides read TGTGCCAGCAGCCAGAGTAGCGGGAGGGCCTCGTATGAGCAGTTCTTC.

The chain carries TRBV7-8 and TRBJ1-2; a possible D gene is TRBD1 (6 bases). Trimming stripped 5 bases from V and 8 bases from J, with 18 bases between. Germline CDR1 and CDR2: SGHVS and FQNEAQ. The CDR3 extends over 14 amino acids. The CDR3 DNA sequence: TGTGCCAGCAGCACCCACGCAGGGGATCGAGGCTACACCTTC. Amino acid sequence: CASSTHAGDRGYTF.

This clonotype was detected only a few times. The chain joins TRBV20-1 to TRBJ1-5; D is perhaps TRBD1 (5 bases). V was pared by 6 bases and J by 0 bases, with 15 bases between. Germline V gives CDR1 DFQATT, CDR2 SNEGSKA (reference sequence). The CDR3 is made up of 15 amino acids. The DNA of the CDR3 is TGCAGTGCCCTCCCCTTGGGGGATAGCAATCAGCCCCAGCATTTT. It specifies CSALPLGDSNQPQHF.

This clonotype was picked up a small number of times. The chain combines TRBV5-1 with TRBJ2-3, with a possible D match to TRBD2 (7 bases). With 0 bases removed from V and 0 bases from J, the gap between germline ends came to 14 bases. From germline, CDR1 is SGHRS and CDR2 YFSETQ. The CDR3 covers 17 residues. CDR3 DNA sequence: TGCGCCAGCAGCTTGGGACTCGCGGGGGCTAGCACAGATACGCAGTATTTT. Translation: CASSLGLAGASTDTQYF.